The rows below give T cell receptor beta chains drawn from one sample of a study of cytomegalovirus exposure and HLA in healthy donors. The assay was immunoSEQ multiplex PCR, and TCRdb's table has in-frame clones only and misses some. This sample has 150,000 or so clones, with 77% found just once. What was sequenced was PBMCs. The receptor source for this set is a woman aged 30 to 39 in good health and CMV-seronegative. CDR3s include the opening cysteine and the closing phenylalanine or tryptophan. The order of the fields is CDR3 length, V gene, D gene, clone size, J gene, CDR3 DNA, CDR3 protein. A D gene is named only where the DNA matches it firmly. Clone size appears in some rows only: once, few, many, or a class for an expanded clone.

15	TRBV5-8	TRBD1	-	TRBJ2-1	TGTGCCAGCAGCTTGGAGGGGGCGTCCTACAATGAGCAGTTCTTC	CASSLEGASYNEQFF
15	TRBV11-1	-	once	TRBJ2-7	TGTGCCAGCAGCTATGGGGCGGGGGCAGCCTACGAGCAGTACTTC	CASSYGAGAAYEQYF
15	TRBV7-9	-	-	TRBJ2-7	TGTGCCAGCAGCTTAAGTGGGACAACGCACTACGAGCAGTACTTC	CASSLSGTTHYEQYF
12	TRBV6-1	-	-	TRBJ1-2	TGTGCCAGCAGTGACGGTTCCTATGGCTACACCTTC	CASSDGSYGYTF
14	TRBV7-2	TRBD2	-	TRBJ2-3	TGTGCCAGCAGCTTAGAACTAGCGGAAGGTACGCAGTATTTT	CASSLELAEGTQYF
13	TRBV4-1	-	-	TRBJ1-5	TGCGCCAGCAGCCAAGATCGGGGTCCAGCCCAGCATTTT	CASSQDRGPAQHF
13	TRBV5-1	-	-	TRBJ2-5	TGCGCCAGCAGGCAGGGGAGCCAAGAGACCCAGTACTTC	CASRQGSQETQYF
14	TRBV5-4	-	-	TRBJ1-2	TGTGCCAGCAGCTCACCTGGGGAGGGCTATGGCTACACCTTC	CASSSPGEGYGYTF
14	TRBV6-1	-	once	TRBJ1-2	TGTGCCAGTGGGGGACAAGTTTTTAGCTATGGCTACACCTTC	CASGGQVFSYGYTF
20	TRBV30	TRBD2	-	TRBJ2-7	TGTGCCTGGAGCACACCCTCGACCCACGGGACTAGCGGGACTACCTACGAGCAGTACTTC	CAWSTPSTHGTSGTTYEQYF
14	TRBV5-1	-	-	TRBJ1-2	TGCGCCAGCAGCTTGGTCGCGGGGGCGGATGGCTACCCCTTC	CASSLVAGADGYPF
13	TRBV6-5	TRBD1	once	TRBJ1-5	TGTGCCGGCAGTAGGACAGGGAGACAGCCCCAGCATTTT	CAGSRTGRQPQHF
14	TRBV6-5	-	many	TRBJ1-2	TGTGCCAGCAGTCCCACCCTCGGCGGCGGCGGCTACACCTTC	CASSPTLGGGGYTF
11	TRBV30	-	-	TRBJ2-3	TGTGCCTGGAGCGGCACAGATACGCAGTATTTT	CAWSGTDTQYF
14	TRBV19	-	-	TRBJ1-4	TGTGCCAGTACCGAGGGGGACCTTAATGAAAAACTGTTTTTT	CASTEGDLNEKLFF
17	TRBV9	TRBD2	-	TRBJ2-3	TGTGCCAGCAGCGTCGGCCTTAGCGGGGGGGGCACAGATACGCAGTATTTT	CASSVGLSGGGTDTQYF
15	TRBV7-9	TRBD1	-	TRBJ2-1	TGTGCCAGCAGGTTGGGACAGGGGGAATACAATGAGCAGTTCTTC	CASRLGQGEYNEQFF